These 16 T cell receptor beta chains came from one sample sequenced in a study of T cells after yellow fever vaccination. Via MiXCR, TCRdb re-called the 5' RACE reads, giving one row per CDR3 protein. The profile shows a few hundred thousand distinct CDR3 sequences, less than 9.5% of them singletons. This material consisted of CD4+ T cells sorted from PBMCs, taken 5 days after the yellow fever booster vaccination. All receptors derive from a man between 18 and 29 years old who received the YFV17D yellow fever vaccine.

The CDR3: CASSQADKPYEQYF. The CDR3 DNA sequence: TGCGCCAGCAGCCAAGCAGACAAGCCCTACGAGCAGTACTTC. The chain combines TRBV4-1 with TRBJ2-7, with D unresolved. CDR1 is MGHRA, CDR2 YSYEKL, per germline. The CDR3 spans 14 residues. The V gene lost 1 base and the J gene lost 2 bases, with 9 bases spanning the gap.

This clonotype was counted only a few times. This chain connects TRBV6-1 to TRBJ2-5; 9 nucleotides match TRBD2. CDR1 is MNHNS, CDR2 SASEGT, per germline. V was clipped by 7 bases and J by 5 bases; unmatched bases: 14. The length of the CDR3 is 16 residues. The CDR3 is CASTSGGLPGPETQYF. The CDR3 DNA reads TGTGCCAGCACGAGCGGGGGGCTCCCAGGCCCCGAGACCCAGTACTTC.

The V gene is TRBV7-9, the J gene TRBJ2-7; 10 nucleotides agree with TRBD1. The V gene end was trimmed by 2 bases and the J gene end by 3 bases; junction bases not matched to a gene: 7. Germline V gene sequence: CDR1 SEHNR, CDR2 FQNEAQ (reference sequence). The length of the CDR3 is 16 residues. CDR3 DNA: TGTGCCAGCAGCTTAAATTACGGGGACAGGGGCTACGAGCAGTACGTC. It is translated as CASSLNYGDRGYEQYV.

This clonotype was picked up many times. The chain uses TRBV4-3 and TRBJ2-3; D unclear. The V end lost 2 bases, the J end lost 6 bases, and 9 bases lay between the germline ends. The CDR3 has 13 amino acids. Germline V lookup: CDR1 LGHNA, CDR2 YSLEER. CDR3 bases: TGCGCCAGCAGCCAACTCCTCGCGGATACGCAGTATTTT. Translated, it gives CASSQLLADTQYF.

V usage is TRBV7-2 and J usage is TRBJ2-7; 8 bases fit TRBD2. Germline V gives CDR1 SGHTA, CDR2 FQGNSA. CDR3 length: 14 amino acids. Trimming cost V 3 bases and J 2 bases; bases outside gene matches: 3. The CDR3 nucleotides read TGTGCCAGCAGCTTCTCGGGACTAGCCTACGAGCAGTACTTC. It translates to CASSFSGLAYEQYF.

The chain is built from TRBV7-9 and TRBJ1-2; D remains unclear. The CDR3 runs 11 residues. Trimming took 1 base from V and 10 from J, leaving 7 bases between them. Germline V gene data show CDR1 as SEHNR and CDR2 as FQNEAQ (reference sequence). CDR3 sequence: CASSLGGDYTF. DNA for the CDR3: TGTGCCAGCAGCTTAGGCGGGGACTACACCTTC.

This clonotype was observed a few times. The V gene is TRBV12-3 or TRBV12-4, the J gene TRBJ2-3, with D maybe TRBD2 (6 bases). The CDR3 runs 14 residues. The V and J ends lost 4 bases and 0 bases respectively, with 8 bases between them. The CDR3 protein is CASSWGVSTDTQYF. In nucleotides, the CDR3 is TGTGCCAGCAGTTGGGGGGTTAGCACAGATACGCAGTATTTT.

This chain links TRBV20-1 with TRBJ2-3; D is ambiguous. The V gene lost 3 bases and the J gene lost 2 bases, with 9 bases spanning the gap. This CDR3 contains 13 residues. CDR1 is DFQATT, CDR2 SNEGSKA, per germline (reference sequence). The CDR3 bases are TGCAGTGCTAGGCTGGCGCCCACAGATACGCAGTATTTT. This sequence encodes CSARLAPTDTQYF.

This clonotype was picked up a small number of times. The chain links TRBV29-1 to TRBJ1-4; D is ambiguous. V lost 4 bases to trimming and J lost 2 bases, with 5 bases between them. Germline CDR1 is SQVTM and CDR2 is ANQGSEA. CDR3 length: 12 residues. Here the CDR3 reads CSVGTTNEKLFF. CDR3 nucleotides: TGCAGCGTTGGGACCACTAATGAAAAACTGTTTTTT.

This clonotype has only a few counts. DNA of the CDR3: TGTGCCAGCAGTTTATTAGGCACGACCAATCAGCCCCAGCATTTT. Amino acid sequence: CASSLLGTTNQPQHF. The V call is TRBV12-3 or TRBV12-4, the J call TRBJ1-5; D unresolved. Trimming stripped 2 bases from V and 3 bases from J, with 11 bases between. This CDR3 region has 15 residues.

This clonotype was counted a few times. V and J are TRBV7-3 and TRBJ2-5; tentative D call: TRBD1 (6 bases). Between the trimmed V and J ends, which lost 3 bases and 0 bases, there was a span of 11 bases. This CDR3 is built from 15 residues. The germline gives CDR1 SGHTA, CDR2 FQGTGA. The CDR3 DNA follows: TGTGCCAGCAGCTTGCAGGGGACCAACCAAGAGACCCAGTACTTC. Residues: CASSLQGTNQETQYF.

This clonotype came up many times. V is TRBV7-8 and J is TRBJ2-1; a possible D gene is TRBD2 (6 bases). Germline V gene data show CDR1 as SGHVS and CDR2 as FQNEAQ. The CDR3 has 13 residues. V was clipped by 3 bases and J by 9 bases, with 12 bases between them. The CDR3 reads CASSFSGVGEQFF. The CDR3 nucleotides are TGTGCCAGCAGCTTCTCGGGGGTGGGTGAGCAGTTCTTC.

The rearrangement uses TRBV7-2 and TRBJ2-2; TRBD1 is a possible D gene (6 bases). CDR1 and CDR2 (germline): SGHTA, FQGNSA. V lost 3 bases and J lost 1, with 9 bases in between. The CDR3 runs 15 residues. CDR3 sequence (DNA): TGTGCCAGCAGCTTCCAGGGGAGGAACACCGGGGAGCTGTTTTTT. It translates to CASSFQGRNTGELFF. The entire variable domain, with the rest obtained from reference TRBV7-2 and TRBJ2-2, is as follows: GAGVSQSPSNKVTEKGKDVELRCDPISGHTALYWYRQSLGQGLEFLIYFQGNSAPDKSGLPSDRFSAERTGGSVSTLTIQRTQQEDSAVYLCASSFQGRNTGELFFGEGSRLTVL.

The sample holds many counts of this clonotype. As DNA, the CDR3 is TGTGCCAGCTCACCTAGGACTAGCGGTCAAGAGACCCAGTACTTC. Translated, it gives CASSPRTSGQETQYF. The chain links TRBV18 to TRBJ2-5, with TRBD2 matching 10 bases. Per germline, CDR1 KGHSH and CDR2 LQKENI. The V segment lost 3 bases and the J segment 2 bases; nucleotides outside the gene matches: 3. The CDR3 contains 15 residues.

The chain couples TRBV5-1 to TRBJ1-5; 7 bases align to TRBD1. From germline, CDR1 is SGHRS and CDR2 YFSETQ. V dropped 5 bases and J dropped 3; count of bases not matched to a gene: 8. The CDR3 length is 15 residues. The CDR3 coding sequence is TGCGCCAGCAGTCGGCAGGGGGGGATCAATCAGCCCCAGCATTTT. Its protein is CASSRQGGINQPQHF.

This sequence joins TRBV10-2 and TRBJ2-1; 11 nucleotides agree with TRBD2. Trimming took 3 bases from V and 4 from J; bases not matched to a gene: 5. The CDR3 loop spans 16 amino acids. Per the germline V gene, CDR1 is WSHSY and CDR2 is SAAADI. The CDR3, as DNA: TGCGCCAGCAGTGACCCCACTAGCGGGGGTTACAATGAGCAGTTCTTC. Translating gives CASSDPTSGGYNEQFF.